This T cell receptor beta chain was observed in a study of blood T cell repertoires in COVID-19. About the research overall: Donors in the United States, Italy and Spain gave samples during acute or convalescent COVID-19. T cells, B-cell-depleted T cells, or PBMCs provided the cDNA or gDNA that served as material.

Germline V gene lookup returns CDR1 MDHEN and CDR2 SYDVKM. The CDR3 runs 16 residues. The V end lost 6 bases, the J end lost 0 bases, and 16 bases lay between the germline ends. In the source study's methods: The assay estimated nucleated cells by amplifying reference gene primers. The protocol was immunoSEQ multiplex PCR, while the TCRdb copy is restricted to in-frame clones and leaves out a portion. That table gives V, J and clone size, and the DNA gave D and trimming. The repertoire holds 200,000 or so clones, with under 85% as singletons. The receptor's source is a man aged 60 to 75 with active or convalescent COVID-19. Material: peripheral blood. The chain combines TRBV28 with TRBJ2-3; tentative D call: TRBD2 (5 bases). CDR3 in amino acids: CASSPIPWESTDTQYF. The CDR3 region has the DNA TGTGCCAGCAGCCCCATCCCCTGGGAGAGCACAGATACGCAGTATTTT. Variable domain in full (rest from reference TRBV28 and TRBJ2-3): DVKVTQSSRYLVKRTGEKVFLECVQDMDHENMFWYRQDPGLGLRLIYFSYDVKMKEKGDIPEGYSVSREKKERFSLILESASTNQTSMYLCASSPIPWESTDTQYFGPGTRLTVL.